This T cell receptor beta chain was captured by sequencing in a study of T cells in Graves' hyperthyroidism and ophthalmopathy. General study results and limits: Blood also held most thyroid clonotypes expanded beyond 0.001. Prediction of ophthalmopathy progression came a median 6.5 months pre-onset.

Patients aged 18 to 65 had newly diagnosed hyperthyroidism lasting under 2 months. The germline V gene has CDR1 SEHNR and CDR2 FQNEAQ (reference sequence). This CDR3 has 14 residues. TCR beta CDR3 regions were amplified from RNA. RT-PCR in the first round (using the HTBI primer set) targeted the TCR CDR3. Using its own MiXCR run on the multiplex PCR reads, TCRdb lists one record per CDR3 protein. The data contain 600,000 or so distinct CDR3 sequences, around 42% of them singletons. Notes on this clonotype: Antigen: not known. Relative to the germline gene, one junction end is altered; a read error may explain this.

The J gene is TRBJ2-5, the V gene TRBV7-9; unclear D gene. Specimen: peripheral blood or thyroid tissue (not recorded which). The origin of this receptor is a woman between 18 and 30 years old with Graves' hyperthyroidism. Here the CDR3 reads CASSQGPDQETQYF. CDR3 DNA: TGCGCCAGCAGCCAAGGCCCAGACCAAGAGACCCAGTACTTC.